The text below deals with one T cell receptor (beta chain). Its antigen is unknown. Stated time point: pretreatment peripheral blood. The data derive from a study of PD-L1 blockade in urothelial cancer. Overall study findings and caveats: Lower than median blood TCR clonality before treatment predicted better survival.

The protocol was immunoSEQ multiplex PCR, while the TCRdb copy is restricted to in-frame clones and leaves out a portion. This table has approximately 86,000 clones, just under 85% appearing once. Trimming shortened V by 5 bases and J by 4 bases, and 17 bases separated the two germline ends. CDR1 and CDR2 from the germline V gene are GTSNPN and SVGIG (reference sequence). The CDR3 covers 14 residues. The origin of this receptor is a man in his forties or fifties with urothelial cancer. The chain employs TRBV30 and TRBJ1-1; D is perhaps TRBD1 (5 bases). This specimen consisted of PBMCs, obtained around atezolizumab (anti-PD-L1) treatment. The CDR3 DNA reads TGTGCCTGGGACCGTGGAGGGGCGGGCACTGAAGCTTTCTTT. Translation gives CAWDRGGAGTEAFF.